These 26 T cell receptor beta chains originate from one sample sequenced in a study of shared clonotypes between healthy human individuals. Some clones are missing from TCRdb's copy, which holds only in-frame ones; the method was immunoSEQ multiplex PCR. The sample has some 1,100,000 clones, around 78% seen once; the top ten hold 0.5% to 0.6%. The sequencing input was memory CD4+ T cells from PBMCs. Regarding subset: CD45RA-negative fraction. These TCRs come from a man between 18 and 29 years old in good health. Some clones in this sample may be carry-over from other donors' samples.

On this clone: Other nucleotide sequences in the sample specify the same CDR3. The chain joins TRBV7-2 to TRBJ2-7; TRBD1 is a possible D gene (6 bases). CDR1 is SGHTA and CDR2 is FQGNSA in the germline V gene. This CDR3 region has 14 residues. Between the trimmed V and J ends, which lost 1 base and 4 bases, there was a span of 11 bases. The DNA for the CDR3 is TGTGCCAGCAGCTTAGGGGGCAGGGGTTACGAGCAGTACTTC. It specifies CASSLGGRGYEQYF.

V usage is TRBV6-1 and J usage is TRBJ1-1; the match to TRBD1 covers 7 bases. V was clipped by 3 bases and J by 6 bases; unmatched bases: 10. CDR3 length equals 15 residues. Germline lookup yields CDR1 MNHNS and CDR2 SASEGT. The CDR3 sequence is CASSDWGQSHSEAFF. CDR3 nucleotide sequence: TGTGCCAGCAGTGATTGGGGACAGAGTCATTCTGAAGCTTTCTTT.

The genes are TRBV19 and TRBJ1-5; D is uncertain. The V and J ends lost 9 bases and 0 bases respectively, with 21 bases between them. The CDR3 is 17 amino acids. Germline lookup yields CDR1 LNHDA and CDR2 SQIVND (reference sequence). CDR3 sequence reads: CASSTAWGAYSNQPQHF. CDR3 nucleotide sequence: TGTGCCAGCTCAACTGCCTGGGGAGCCTATAGCAATCAGCCCCAGCATTTT.

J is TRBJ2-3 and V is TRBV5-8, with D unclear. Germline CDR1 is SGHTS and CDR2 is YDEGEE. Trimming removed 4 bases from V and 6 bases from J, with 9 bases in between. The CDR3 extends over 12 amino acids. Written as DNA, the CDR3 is TGTGCCAGCAGCCAGCTGGGCGATACGCAGTATTTT. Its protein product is CASSQLGDTQYF.

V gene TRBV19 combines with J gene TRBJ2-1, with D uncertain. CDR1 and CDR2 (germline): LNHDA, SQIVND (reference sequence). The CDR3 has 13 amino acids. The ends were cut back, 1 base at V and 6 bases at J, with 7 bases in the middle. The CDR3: CASSIGLINEQFF. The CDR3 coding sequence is TGTGCCAGTAGTATAGGACTTATCAATGAGCAGTTCTTC.

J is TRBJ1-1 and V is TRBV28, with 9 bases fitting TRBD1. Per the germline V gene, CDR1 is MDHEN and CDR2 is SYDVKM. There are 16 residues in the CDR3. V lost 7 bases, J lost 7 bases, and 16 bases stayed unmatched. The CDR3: CASTFGTGLGTGEAFF. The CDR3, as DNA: TGTGCCAGCACCTTCGGGACAGGGCTGGGCACAGGTGAAGCTTTCTTT.

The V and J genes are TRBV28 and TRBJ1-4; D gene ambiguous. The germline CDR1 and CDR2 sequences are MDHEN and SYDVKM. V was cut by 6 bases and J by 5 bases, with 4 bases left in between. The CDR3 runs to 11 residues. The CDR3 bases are TGTGCCAGCAGCAAGAATGAAAAACTGTTTTTT. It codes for CASSKNEKLFF. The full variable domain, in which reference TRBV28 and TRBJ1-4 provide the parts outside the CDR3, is DVKVTQSSRYLVKRTGEKVFLECVQDMDHENMFWYRQDPGLGLRLIYFSYDVKMKEKGDIPEGYSVSREKKERFSLILESASTNQTSMYLCASSKNEKLFFGSGTQLSVL.

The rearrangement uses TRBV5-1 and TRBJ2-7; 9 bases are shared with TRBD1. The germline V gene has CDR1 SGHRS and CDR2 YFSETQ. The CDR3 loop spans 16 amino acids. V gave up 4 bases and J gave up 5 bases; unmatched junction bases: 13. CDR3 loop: CASSLVPGTGSHEQYF. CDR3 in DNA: TGCGCCAGCAGCCTGGTCCCCGGGACAGGGTCTCACGAGCAGTACTTC.

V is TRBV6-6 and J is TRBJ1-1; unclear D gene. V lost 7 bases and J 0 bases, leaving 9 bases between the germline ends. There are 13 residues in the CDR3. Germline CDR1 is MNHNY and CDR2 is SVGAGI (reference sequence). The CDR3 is CASMVQLNTEAFF. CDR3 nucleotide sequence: TGTGCCAGCATGGTACAGCTGAACACTGAAGCTTTCTTT.

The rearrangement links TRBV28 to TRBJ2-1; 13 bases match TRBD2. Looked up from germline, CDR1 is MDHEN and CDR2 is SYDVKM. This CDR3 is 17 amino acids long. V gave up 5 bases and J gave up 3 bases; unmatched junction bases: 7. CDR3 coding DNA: TGTGCCAGCAGTAATCGCTGGACTAGCGGGAGCTACAATGAGCAGTTCTTC. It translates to CASSNRWTSGSYNEQFF. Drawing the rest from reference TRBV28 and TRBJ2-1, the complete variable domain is DVKVTQSSRYLVKRTGEKVFLECVQDMDHENMFWYRQDPGLGLRLIYFSYDVKMKEKGDIPEGYSVSREKKERFSLILESASTNQTSMYLCASSNRWTSGSYNEQFFGPGTRLTVL.

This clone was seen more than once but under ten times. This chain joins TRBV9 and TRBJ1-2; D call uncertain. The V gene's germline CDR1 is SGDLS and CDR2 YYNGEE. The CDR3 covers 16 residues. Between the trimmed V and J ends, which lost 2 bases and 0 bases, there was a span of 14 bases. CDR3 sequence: CASSVRYAAANYGYTF. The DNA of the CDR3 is TGTGCCAGCAGCGTTAGGTACGCCGCTGCTAACTATGGCTACACCTTC.

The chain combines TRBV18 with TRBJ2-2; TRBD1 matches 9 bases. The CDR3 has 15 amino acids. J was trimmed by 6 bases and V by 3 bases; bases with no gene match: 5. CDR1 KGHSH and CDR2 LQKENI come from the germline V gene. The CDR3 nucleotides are TGTGCCAGCTCACCCGGACAGGGGAGCCCCGGGGAGCTGTTTTTT. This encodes CASSPGQGSPGELFF.

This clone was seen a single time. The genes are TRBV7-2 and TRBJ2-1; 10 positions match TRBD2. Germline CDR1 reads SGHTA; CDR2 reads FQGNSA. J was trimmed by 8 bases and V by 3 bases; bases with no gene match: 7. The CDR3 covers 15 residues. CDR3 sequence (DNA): TGTGCCAGCAGCTTGGGACTAGCGATGGGCGATGAGCAGTTCTTC. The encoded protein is CASSLGLAMGDEQFF.

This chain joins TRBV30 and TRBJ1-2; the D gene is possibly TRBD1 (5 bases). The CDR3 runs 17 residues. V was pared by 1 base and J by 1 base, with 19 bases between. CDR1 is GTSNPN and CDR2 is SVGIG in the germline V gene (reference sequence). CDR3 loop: CAWSAPLSGAYNYGYTF. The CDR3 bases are TGTGCCTGGAGTGCACCACTTAGTGGGGCTTATAACTATGGCTACACCTTC.

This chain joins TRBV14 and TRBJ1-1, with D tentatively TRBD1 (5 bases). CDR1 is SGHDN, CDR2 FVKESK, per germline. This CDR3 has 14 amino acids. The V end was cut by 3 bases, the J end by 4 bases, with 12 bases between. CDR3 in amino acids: CASSHQGTSTEAFF. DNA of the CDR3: TGTGCCAGCAGCCATCAGGGTACCAGCACTGAAGCTTTCTTT.

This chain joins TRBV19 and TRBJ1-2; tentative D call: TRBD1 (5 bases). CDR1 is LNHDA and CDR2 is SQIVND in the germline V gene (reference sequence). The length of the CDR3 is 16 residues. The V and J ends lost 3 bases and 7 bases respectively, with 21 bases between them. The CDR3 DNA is TGTGCCAGTAGTATGTTGGGGACCTACGTCAAGGGTGGCTACACCTTC. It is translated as CASSMLGTYVKGGYTF. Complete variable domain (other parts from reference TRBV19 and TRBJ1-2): DGGITQSPKYLFRKEGQNVTLSCEQNLNHDAMYWYRQDPGQGLRLIYYSQIVNDFQKGDIAEGYSVSREKKESFPLTVTSAQKNPTAFYLCASSMLGTYVKGGYTFGSGTRLTVV.

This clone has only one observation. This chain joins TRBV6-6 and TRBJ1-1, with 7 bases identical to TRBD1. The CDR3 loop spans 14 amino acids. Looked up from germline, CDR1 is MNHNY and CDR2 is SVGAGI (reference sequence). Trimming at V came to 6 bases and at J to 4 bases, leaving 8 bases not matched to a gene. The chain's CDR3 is CASSQQGTATEAFF. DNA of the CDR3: TGTGCCAGCAGCCAACAGGGGACGGCCACTGAAGCTTTCTTT.

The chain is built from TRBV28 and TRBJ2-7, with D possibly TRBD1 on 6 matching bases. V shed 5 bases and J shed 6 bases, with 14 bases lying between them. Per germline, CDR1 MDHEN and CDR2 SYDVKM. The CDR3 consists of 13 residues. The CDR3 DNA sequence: TGTGCCAGCAGTAAGAACAGGGCCGGCGAGCAGTACTTC. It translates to CASSKNRAGEQYF.

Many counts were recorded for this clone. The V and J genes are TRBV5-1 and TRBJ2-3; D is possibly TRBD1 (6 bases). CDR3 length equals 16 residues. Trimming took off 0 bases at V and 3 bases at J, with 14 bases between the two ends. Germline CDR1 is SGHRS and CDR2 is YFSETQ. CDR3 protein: CASSLGQKGGTDTQYF. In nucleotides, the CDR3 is TGCGCCAGCAGCTTGGGGCAGAAAGGGGGAACAGATACGCAGTATTTT.

The CDR3 nucleotides are TGCGCCAGCAGCAACCCCGTAAGGGCAACCTACGAGCAGTACTTC. As protein: CASSNPVRATYEQYF. This chain connects TRBV4-1 to TRBJ2-7; D is unresolved. Germline loops: CDR1 MGHRA, CDR2 YSYEKL. CDR3 length: 15 residues. V lost 5 bases and J 2 bases, leaving 16 bases between the germline ends.

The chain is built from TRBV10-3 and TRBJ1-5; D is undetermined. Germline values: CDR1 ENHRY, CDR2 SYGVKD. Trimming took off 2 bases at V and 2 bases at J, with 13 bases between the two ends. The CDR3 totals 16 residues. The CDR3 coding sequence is TGTGCCATCAGTGAGCGAGGAGGTTCAGGCAATCAGCCCCAGCATTTT. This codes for CAISERGGSGNQPQHF.

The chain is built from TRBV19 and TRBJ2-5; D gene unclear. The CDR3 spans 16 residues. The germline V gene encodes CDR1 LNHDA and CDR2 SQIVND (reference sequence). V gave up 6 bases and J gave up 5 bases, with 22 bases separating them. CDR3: CASRLSWGGRVETQYF. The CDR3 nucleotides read TGTGCCAGTAGATTATCCTGGGGTGGACGGGTGGAGACCCAGTACTTC.

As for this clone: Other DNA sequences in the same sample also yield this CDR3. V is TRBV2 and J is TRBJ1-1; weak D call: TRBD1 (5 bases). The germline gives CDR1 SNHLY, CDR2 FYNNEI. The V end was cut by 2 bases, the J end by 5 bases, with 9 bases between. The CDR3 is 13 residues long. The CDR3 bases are TGTGCCAGCAGTGAACGGGAGGGGACTGAAGCTTTCTTT. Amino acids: CASSEREGTEAFF.

CDR3 protein: CASSLAGGRDTQYF. The CDR3, as DNA: TGTGCCAGTAGTCTAGCGGGAGGTAGGGATACGCAGTATTTT. V gene TRBV19 combines with J gene TRBJ2-3, with 11 bases aligning to TRBD2. Germline V gives CDR1 LNHDA, CDR2 SQIVND (reference sequence). The ends lost 5 bases at V and 6 bases at J; junction bases unmatched: 4. The CDR3 is 14 residues long.

As DNA, the CDR3 is TGCGCCAGCAGCTTGGCGGGTCAGGGCGTCCTCGAGCAGTACTTC. It is translated as CASSLAGQGVLEQYF. This chain joins TRBV5-1 and TRBJ2-7; D possibly corresponds to TRBD1 (5 bases). Germline V gives CDR1 SGHRS, CDR2 YFSETQ. Trimming shortened V by 0 bases and J by 6 bases, and 16 bases separated the two germline ends. The CDR3 runs 15 residues.

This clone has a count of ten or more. The CDR3 DNA sequence: TGCAGCGTTGAAGGAACAGGGACTAGCTACAATGAGCAGTTCTTC. Amino acid sequence: CSVEGTGTSYNEQFF. The rearrangement links TRBV29-1 to TRBJ2-1; 8 bases map to TRBD2. Trimming at V came to 1 base and at J to 3 bases, leaving 5 bases not matched to a gene. In germline, CDR1 is SQVTM, CDR2 ANQGSEA. The CDR3 extends over 15 amino acids.